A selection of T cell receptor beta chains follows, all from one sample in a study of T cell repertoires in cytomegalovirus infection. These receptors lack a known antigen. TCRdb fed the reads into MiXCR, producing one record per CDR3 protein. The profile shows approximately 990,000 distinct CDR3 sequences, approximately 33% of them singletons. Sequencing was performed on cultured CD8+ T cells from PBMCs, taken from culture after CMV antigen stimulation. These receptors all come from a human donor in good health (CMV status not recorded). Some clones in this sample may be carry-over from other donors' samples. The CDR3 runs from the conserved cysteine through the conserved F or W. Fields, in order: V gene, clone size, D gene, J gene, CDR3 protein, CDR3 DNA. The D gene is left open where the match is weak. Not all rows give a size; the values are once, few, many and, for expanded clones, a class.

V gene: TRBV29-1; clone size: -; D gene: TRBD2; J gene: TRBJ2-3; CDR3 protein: CSVDPGLAGGHETDTQYF; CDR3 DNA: TGCAGCGTCGATCCGGGACTAGCGGGGGGGCACGAAACAGATACGCAGTATTTT
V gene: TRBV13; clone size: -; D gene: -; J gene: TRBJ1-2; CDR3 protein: CASRPFQGNYGYTF; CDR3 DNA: TGTGCCAGCAGGCCCTTCCAGGGAAACTATGGCTACACCTTC
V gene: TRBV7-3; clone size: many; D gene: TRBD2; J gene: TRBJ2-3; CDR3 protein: CASSPQGGLAGELDTQYF; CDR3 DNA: TGTGCCAGCAGCCCTCAAGGGGGACTAGCGGGAGAACTGGATACGCAGTATTTT
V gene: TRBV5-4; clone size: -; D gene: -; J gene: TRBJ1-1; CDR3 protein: CASSRNGLSLRDTEAFF; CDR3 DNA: TGTGCCAGCAGCCGAAATGGGTTAAGCCTTAGAGACACTGAAGCTTTCTTT
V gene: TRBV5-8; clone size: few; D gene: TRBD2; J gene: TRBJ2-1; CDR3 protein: CASSGAGVGSYNEQFF; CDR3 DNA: TGTGCCAGCAGCGGAGCGGGGGTTGGTTCCTACAATGAGCAGTTCTTC
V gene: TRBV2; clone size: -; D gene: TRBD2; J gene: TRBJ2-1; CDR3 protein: CASSEASGGNNEQFF; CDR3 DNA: TGTGCCAGCAGTGAAGCTAGCGGGGGTAACAATGAGCAGTTCTTC
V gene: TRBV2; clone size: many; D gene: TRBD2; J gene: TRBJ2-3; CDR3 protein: CASREGLAGADTQYF; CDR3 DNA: TGTGCCAGCAGAGAAGGACTAGCGGGGGCAGATACGCAGTATTTT
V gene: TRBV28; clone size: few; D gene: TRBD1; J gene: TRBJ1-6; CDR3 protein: CASRRGTGQRYNSPLHF; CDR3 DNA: TGTGCCAGCAGGAGAGGGACAGGGCAAAGGTATAATTCACCCCTCCACTTT
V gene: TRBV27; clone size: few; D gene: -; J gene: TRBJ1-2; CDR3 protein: CASSLGPKGYGYTF; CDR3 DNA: TGTGCCAGCAGTTTGGGGCCAAAAGGCTATGGCTACACCTTC
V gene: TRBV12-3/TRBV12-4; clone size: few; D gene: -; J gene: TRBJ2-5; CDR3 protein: CASSLLAGPETQYF; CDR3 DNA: TGTGCCAGCTCCCTCCTGGCGGGGCCTGAGACCCAGTACTTC
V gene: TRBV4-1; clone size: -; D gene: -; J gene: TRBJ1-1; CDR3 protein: CASSQAPTNTEAFF; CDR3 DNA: TGCGCCAGCAGCCAAGCACCCACGAACACTGAAGCTTTCTTT